This entry features one T cell receptor (beta chain) sequence. Its recognized antigen is unknown. Base qualities were left out, and no much larger clone turns up one base away. The sample belongs to a study of blood T cell repertoires in COVID-19 (dated by TCRdb to 2018 to 2020). The study in broad terms: The collaborator samples originated in the United States, Italy and Spain and spanned the acute and convalescent phases of COVID-19. The prospective study material was composed of cDNA or gDNA derived from T cells, B-cell-depleted T cells, or PBMCs. Deeply sampled blood TCRbeta repertoires from subjects exposed to, actively infected with, or recovered from COVID-19 were included in the dataset. The repertoires were released in a freely available public database intended as a resource for research on the immune response to SARS-CoV-2. Samples were obtained from the ongoing ImmuneRACE study (first 160 participants) and from 1,254 subjects provided by 6 global collaborators. A de-identified subject ID, COVID-19 status, age in years and sex were almost always included in the sample metadata. HLA class I and class II types, where available, came from metadata supplied by the sample provider rather than from assay-based typing.

The immunoSEQ Assay, a bias-controlled multiplex PCR, was used to amplify TCRbeta CDR3 regions from genomic DNA. Turning to the authors' computational methods: Within the assay, amplification of reference gene primers was used to estimate how many nucleated cells each sample contained. To quantify the absolute abundance of each unique TCRbeta CDR3 rearrangement, sequence reads were collapsed and filtered. For each sample, productive Simpson clonality was calculated by taking the square root of Simpson's diversity index across productive rearrangements. What TCRdb holds here is the immuneACCESS table cut down to in-frame rearrangements. Part of the clones is not present; checked against another copy, under half of the missing clones reflect an unresolved V gene, and the others are unexplained. Clone size and the V and J calls come from that table; the DNA yielded D and trimming. The sample table shows 250,000 or so clones, and 80% to 85% are seen once. The top ten constitute around 3.7% of the sample.

The study at large found these results: Clinical and demographic metadata were provided uncurated, with the amount varying by source and participant.

V was cut back by 1 base and J by 3 bases, leaving a gap of 7 bases between them. CDR1 SEHNR and CDR2 FQNEAQ were looked up in the germline V gene (reference sequence). Spanning cysteine to phenylalanine, the CDR3 consists of 14 amino acids. Of the read, only the CDR3 DNA is kept; its 42 bases are in frame from base 1. Participants in the prospective study were enrolled through a virtual design, were aged about 18 to 100 years, and lived in fewer than 30 United States geographic areas. In the prospective study, participants were assigned to cohorts based on the clinical history participants reported in a screening survey and a study questionnaire. ImmuneRACE Cohort 3 recovered participants were defined by two consecutive negative NP/OP PCR tests, healthcare professional clearance, or symptom resolution. In the prospective study, whole blood, serum and a nasopharyngeal or oropharyngeal swab were collected from each participant by mobile phlebotomists. Prospective study participants could optionally give additional blood draws and questionnaires over a roughly two-month period. Before DNA extraction, blood samples from the prospective study were shipped at room temperature or frozen.

This clonotype was sampled from a man aged 50 to 60 who had recovered from COVID-19. What was sequenced was PBMCs or T cells enriched from blood (not recorded which). The chain was built from TRBV7-9 and TRBJ2-1, with a tentative D gene TRBD1 over 5 matching bases. The CDR3 protein: CASSLVDSYNEQFF. The sequenced DNA is TGTGCCAGCAGCTTAGTAGACAGCTACAATGAGCAGTTCTTC.